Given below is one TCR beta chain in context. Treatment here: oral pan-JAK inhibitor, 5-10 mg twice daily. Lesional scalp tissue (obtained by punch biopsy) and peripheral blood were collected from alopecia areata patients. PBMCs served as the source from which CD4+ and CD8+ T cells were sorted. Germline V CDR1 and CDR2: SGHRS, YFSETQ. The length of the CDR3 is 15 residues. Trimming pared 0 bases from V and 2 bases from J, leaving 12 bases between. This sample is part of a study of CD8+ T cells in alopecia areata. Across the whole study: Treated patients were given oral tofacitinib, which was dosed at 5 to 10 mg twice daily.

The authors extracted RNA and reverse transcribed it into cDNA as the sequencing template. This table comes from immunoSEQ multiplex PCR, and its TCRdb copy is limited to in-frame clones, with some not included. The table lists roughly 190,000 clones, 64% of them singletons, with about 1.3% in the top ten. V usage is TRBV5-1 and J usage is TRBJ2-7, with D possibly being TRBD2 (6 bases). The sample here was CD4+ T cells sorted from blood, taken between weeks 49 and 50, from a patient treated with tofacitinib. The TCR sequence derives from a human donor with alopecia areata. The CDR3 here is CASSLDIAVTYEQYF. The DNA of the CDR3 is TGCGCCAGCAGCTTGGATATAGCGGTAACCTACGAGCAGTACTTC.